This T cell receptor (beta chain) was identified in a study of metastatic and nonmetastatic thyroid tumors. Notes on the study in general: Reportedly, malignant thyroid tumors had significantly higher TCR beta diversity than benign nodules, in blood and tumor.

This clone was detected many times. Its antigen is not identified. Under the authors' procedure: The study's classifier, a distant-metastasis tool for papillary thyroid cancer, was built using CDR3 differences across clinicopathological groups. TCRdb re-called the PCR reads through MiXCR. Here the V and J calls rest on TCRdb's processing, not on the authors' analysis. The sample shows about 27,000 clones, more than 14% of them seen only once. Thyroid surgery took place with no prior treatment in any patient. CDR1 is SGHTA, CDR2 FQGNSA, per germline. This CDR3 region has 11 residues. V shed 8 bases and J shed 4 bases, with 7 bases lying between them.

The clonotype comes from a male donor with papillary thyroid cancer or a benign thyroid nodule (not recorded which). Some clones in this sample may be carry-over from other donors' samples. This sequence joins TRBV7-2 and TRBJ2-3, with a weak D call TRBD1 (5 bases). Sequences were obtained from blood. CDR3 region: CASGAADTQYF. For the CDR3, the DNA is TGTGCCAGCGGGGCAGCAGATACGCAGTATTTT.